A single TCR beta chain is shown here with its context. These data are taken from a study of blood T cell repertoires in COVID-19. In the study overall: Collection of acute and convalescent COVID-19 samples took place in the United States, Italy and Spain. Sample material is recorded as cDNA or gDNA derived from T cells, B-cell-depleted T cells, or PBMCs.

In the study's own analysis: Nucleated cell number was recorded as an estimate derived from reference gene primer amplification. The repertoire was sequenced with immunoSEQ multiplex PCR; TCRdb's copy has only in-frame clones and lacks some. V, J and clone size derive from that table, while D and trimming were established from the DNA sequence. The data hold under 150,000 clones, with around 86% observed a single time. V shed 2 bases, J shed 5 bases, and the junction held 1 base outside the gene matches. This CDR3 region has 13 residues. CDR1 and CDR2 from the germline V gene are MDHEN and SYDVKM. What was sequenced was peripheral blood. This chain joins TRBV28 and TRBJ2-5, with 8 bases lining up with TRBD2. The TCR comes from an elderly man with acute or convalescent COVID-19. The CDR3 bases are TGTGCCAGCAGTTTAGCGGGGGGTGAGACCCAGTACTTC. Translated: CASSLAGGETQYF.